This T cell receptor beta chain was obtained from a study of beta chain features in type 1 diabetes. Looking at the study overall: The samples had 107,917,701 sorted cells examined in all.

Study-level findings and limits: Type 1 diabetes patients had moderately but significantly shorter TCRB CDR3s in all four CD4+ subsets. Among patients, naive, central memory and Treg TCRB repertoires appeared more similar than among healthy donors. Equally in patients and controls, PCR might preferentially amplify shorter templates.

To note about this clone: Its antigen is currently unknown.

Expressed TCRB transcripts got sequenced, as all isolated RNA was reverse transcribed. Repertoires were generated with immunoSEQ multiplex PCR, while TCRdb's copy carries only in-frame clones and drops some. The table records hundreds of thousands of clones, around 15% of them present only once. CDR3 length: 14 residues. Germline V lookup: CDR1 MNHEY, CDR2 SVGAGI. The V end lost 6 bases, the J end lost 0 bases, and 10 bases lay between the germline ends. This chain uses TRBV6-5 with TRBJ2-3; no clear D gene. The sequence was collected from a man between 18 and 35 years old with type 1 diabetes. Specimen: naive CD4+ T cells from blood. The CDR3, as DNA: TGTGCCAGCAGCCATCCGACTAGCACAGATACGCAGTATTTT. Translated: CASSHPTSTDTQYF.